Presented here are 7 T cell receptor beta chains from one specimen sequenced in a study of blood T cell repertoires in COVID-19. Sequenced by immunoSEQ multiplex PCR; TCRdb stores in-frame clones only, minus some. The top ten clones hold 2% to 2.5% of a sample with some 400,000 clones, 70% to 90% of them seen once. Sequenced input: peripheral blood. The receptors originated from a woman aged 60-70 years with COVID-19, enrolled during active disease.

V gene TRBV2 combines with J gene TRBJ1-1, with TRBD1 matching over 8 bases. Per the germline V gene, CDR1 is SNHLY and CDR2 is FYNNEI. This CDR3 comprises 14 residues. J gave up 5 bases and V 5 bases, and 7 bases lay outside the gene matches. CDR3 bases: TGTGCCAGCAGTTCCGGACAGGGTCGAACTGAAGCTTTCTTT. It is translated as CASSSGQGRTEAFF.

V usage is TRBV2 and J usage is TRBJ1-6, with D tentatively TRBD1 (6 bases). The germline gives CDR1 SNHLY, CDR2 FYNNEI. Trimming stripped 4 bases from V and 8 bases from J, with 9 bases between. The CDR3 is made up of 13 amino acids. The CDR3 DNA reads as TGTGCCAGCAGTGTGACAGGTTATTCACCCCTCCACTTT. This encodes CASSVTGYSPLHF.

The CDR3 loop is CASSLSVTENTEAFF. The CDR3 DNA reads as TGTGCCAGCAGCTTAAGCGTGACAGAAAACACTGAAGCTTTCTTT. V and J are TRBV7-9 and TRBJ1-1, with D possibly being TRBD1 (5 bases). From germline, CDR1 is SEHNR and CDR2 FQNEAQ (reference sequence). The CDR3 consists of 15 residues. V was shortened by 2 bases and J by 2 bases, with 12 bases between the two germline ends.

The chain is built from TRBV28 and TRBJ1-5; TRBD1 matches at 7 bases. This CDR3 is built from 16 residues. Germline-derived CDR1 and CDR2 are MDHEN and SYDVKM. V lost 4 bases to trimming and J lost 3 bases; unmatched junction nucleotides: 9. The CDR3, as DNA: TGTGCCAGCAGTTCCCGGACAGGCCCCTACAATCAGCCCCAGCATTTT. Its protein is CASSSRTGPYNQPQHF.

The rearrangement links TRBV6-1 to TRBJ2-7; TRBD2 aligns across 8 bases. This CDR3 region has 14 residues. The V gene end was trimmed by 2 bases and the J gene end by 6 bases; junction bases not matched to a gene: 6. Germline V gene lookup returns CDR1 MNHNS and CDR2 SASEGT. The CDR3 DNA is TGTGCCAGCAGTGAAATCGGGGGGGAGGGCGAGCAGTACTTC. This encodes CASSEIGGEGEQYF.

In its sample, this clone was seen once. The CDR3, as DNA: TGTGCCAGCAGCTTTCGGAGTAAGAGTAGCGGCTACACCTTC. Its translation: CASSFRSKSSGYTF. This chain uses TRBV5-6 with TRBJ1-2; D not certain. V lost 2 bases and J lost 8, with 16 bases in between. The germline V gene has CDR1 SGHDT and CDR2 YYEEEE. The CDR3 totals 14 residues.

This clone was seen only once. The CDR3 sequence: CAINLGGHGYTF. The CDR3 DNA is TGTGCCATCAACCTAGGGGGCCATGGCTACACCTTC. V usage is TRBV10-3 and J usage is TRBJ1-2; 7 nucleotides agree with TRBD1. This CDR3 region has 12 residues. V lost 7 bases to trimming and J lost 6 bases; unmatched junction nucleotides: 5. Germline lookup yields CDR1 ENHRY and CDR2 SYGVKD.